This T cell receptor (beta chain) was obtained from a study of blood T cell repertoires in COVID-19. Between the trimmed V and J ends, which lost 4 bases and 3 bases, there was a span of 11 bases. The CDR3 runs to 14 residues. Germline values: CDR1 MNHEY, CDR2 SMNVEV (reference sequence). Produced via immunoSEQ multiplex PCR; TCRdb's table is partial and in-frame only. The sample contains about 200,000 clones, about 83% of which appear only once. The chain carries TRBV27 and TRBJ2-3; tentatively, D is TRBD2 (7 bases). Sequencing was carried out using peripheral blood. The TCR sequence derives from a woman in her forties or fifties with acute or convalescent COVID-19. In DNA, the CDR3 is TGTGCCAGCAGTTGGACTAGGGGGACAGATACGCAGTATTTT. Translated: CASSWTRGTDTQYF.